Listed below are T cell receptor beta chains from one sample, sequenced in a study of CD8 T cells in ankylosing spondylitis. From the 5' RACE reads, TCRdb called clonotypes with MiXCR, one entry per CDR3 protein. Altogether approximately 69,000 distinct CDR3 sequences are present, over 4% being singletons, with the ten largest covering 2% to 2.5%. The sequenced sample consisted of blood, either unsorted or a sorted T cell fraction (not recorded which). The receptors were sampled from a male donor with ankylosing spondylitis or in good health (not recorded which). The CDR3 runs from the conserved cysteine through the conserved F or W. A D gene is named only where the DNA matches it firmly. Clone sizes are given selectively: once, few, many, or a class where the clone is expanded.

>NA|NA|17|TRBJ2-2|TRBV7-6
CAITSTAPAKGTGELFF
TGTGCCATCACGTCCACAGCCCCGGCCAAAGGCACCGGGGAGCTGTTTTTT
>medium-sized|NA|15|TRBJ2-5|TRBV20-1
CSARGDFPSAETQYF
TGCAGTGCTAGGGGGGACTTCCCCTCGGCGGAGACCCAGTACTTC
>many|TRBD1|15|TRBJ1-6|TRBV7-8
CASSLVSGGNSPLHF
TGTGCCAGCAGCTTAGTATCAGGGGGTAATTCACCCCTCCACTTT
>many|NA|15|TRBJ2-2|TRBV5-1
CASSFSLADTGELFF
TGCGCCAGCAGCTTCAGTCTGGCAGACACCGGGGAGCTGTTTTTT
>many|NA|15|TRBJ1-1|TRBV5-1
CASSIPQGSDTEAFF
TGCGCCAGCAGCATACCCCAGGGAAGTGACACTGAAGCTTTCTTT
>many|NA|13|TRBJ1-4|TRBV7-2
CASSFGPGEKLFF
TGTGCCAGCAGCTTTGGCCCCGGTGAAAAACTGTTTTTT
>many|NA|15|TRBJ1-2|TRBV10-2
CASSLDPGQTYGYTF
TGCGCCAGCAGTCTAGACCCGGGGCAGACCTATGGCTACACCTTC
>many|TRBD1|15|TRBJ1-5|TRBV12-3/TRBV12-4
CASSLKAGGVQPQHF
TGTGCCAGCAGTTTAAAAGCAGGGGGCGTTCAGCCCCAGCATTTT
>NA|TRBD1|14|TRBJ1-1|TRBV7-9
CASSLGGDRQEAFF
TGTGCCAGCAGCTTAGGAGGGGACAGACAAGAAGCTTTCTTT
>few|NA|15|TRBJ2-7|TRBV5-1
CASSLELAPSYEQYF
TGCGCCAGCAGCTTGGAGTTGGCACCGTCCTACGAGCAGTACTTC
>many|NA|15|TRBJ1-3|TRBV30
CAWSVLTGVGNTIYF
TGTGCCTGGAGTGTACTTACAGGTGTTGGAAACACCATATATTTT
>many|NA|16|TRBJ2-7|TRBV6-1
CASSPHLLDWSYEQYF
TGTGCCAGCAGCCCTCACCTCCTGGACTGGTCCTACGAGCAGTACTTC
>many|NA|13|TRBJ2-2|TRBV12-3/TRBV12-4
CASTPWDTGELFF
TGTGCCAGCACTCCCTGGGACACCGGGGAGCTGTTTTTT
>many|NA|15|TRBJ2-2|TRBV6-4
CASSDGPTGTGELFF
TGTGCCAGCAGTGACGGTCCAACGGGAACCGGGGAGCTGTTTTTT
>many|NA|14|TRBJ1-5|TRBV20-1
CSASGATSNQPQHF
TGCAGTGCTTCCGGGGCCACTAGCAATCAGCCCCAGCATTTT